This TCR beta chain was captured by sequencing in a study of T-cell memory formation after mild COVID-19. At the level of the study: TCR clusters mostly belonged to single donors. General study points: Cross-reactive memory apparently joined, as some responding clones appeared in pre-infection memory. Those CD4+ clones that contracted were mainly in CM and EM (CD8+ ones in EMRA).

This CDR3 contains 15 residues. V lost 4 bases, J lost 2 bases, and 6 bases stayed unmatched. Germline V CDR1 and CDR2: SGHRS, YFSETQ. For this clonotype: Its antigen is unidentified.

Constant-segment primers and 5'RACE yielded cDNA libraries for TCR alpha and TCR beta, each carrying sample barcodes and UMIs. TCRdb used MiXCR to reprocess the 5' RACE reads, holding one entry per CDR3 protein. The table has hundreds of thousands of distinct CDR3 sequences, about 23% seen once. The TCR sequence derives from an adult woman who had mild COVID-19 (a few samples of this study predate the infection). Cell type and time point are not known. The source material was PBMCs or a T cell subset sorted from them (not recorded which). The gene calls are TRBV5-1 and TRBJ2-1, with TRBD1 matching over 7 bases. The CDR3 spells CASSRDSQAYNEQFF. For the CDR3, the DNA is TGCGCCAGCAGCCGGGACAGCCAGGCCTACAATGAGCAGTTCTTC.